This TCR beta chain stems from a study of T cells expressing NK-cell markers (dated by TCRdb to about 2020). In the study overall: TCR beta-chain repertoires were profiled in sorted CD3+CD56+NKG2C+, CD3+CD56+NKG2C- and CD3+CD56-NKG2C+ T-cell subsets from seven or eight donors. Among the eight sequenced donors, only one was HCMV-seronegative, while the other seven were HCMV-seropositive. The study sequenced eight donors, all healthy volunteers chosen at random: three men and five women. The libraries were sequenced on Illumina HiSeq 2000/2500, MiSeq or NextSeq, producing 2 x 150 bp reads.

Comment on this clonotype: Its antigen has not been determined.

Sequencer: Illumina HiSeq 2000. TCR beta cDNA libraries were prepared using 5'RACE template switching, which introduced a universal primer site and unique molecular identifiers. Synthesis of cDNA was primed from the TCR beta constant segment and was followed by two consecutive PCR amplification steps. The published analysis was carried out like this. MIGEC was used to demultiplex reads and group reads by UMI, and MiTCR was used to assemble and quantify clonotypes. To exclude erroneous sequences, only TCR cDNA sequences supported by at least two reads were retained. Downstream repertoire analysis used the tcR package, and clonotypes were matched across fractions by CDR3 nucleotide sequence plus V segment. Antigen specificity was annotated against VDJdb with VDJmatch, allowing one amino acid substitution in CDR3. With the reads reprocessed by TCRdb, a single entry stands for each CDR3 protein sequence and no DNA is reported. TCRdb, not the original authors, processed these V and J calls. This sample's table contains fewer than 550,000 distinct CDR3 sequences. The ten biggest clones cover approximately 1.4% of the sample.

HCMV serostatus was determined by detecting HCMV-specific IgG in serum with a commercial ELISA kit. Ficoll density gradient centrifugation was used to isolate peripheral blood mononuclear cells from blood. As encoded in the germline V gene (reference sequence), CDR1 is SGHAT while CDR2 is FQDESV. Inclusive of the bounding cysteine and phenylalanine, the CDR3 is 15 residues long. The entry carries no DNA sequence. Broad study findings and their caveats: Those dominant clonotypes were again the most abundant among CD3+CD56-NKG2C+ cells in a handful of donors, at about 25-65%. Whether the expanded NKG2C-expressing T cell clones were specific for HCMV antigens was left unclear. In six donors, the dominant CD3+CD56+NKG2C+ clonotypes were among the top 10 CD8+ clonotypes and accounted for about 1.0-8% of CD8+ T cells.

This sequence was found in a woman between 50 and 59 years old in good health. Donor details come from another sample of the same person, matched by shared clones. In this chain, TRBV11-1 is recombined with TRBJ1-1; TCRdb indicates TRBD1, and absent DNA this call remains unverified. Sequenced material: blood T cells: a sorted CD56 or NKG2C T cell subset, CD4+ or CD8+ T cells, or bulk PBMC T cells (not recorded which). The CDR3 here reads CASSPLGTANTEAFF.